A single sample gave rise to the 18 T cell receptor beta chains below, sequenced in a study of regulatory T cells in long-lasting Graves disease. Time point denoted: persistent/refractory GD, antithyroid drugs over 5 years with positive TRAb. Scientists built the TCR library using RNA that was extracted from PBMCs. CDR3-region Arm-PCR and iRepertoire HTBI primers produced the TCR beta libraries. From the multiplex PCR reads, TCRdb called clonotypes with MiXCR, one entry per CDR3 protein. Of roughly 400,000 distinct CDR3 sequences in the sample, approximately 22% were seen once. The input for sequencing was peripheral blood mononuclear cells (PBMCs), taken when the disease was refractory, from a patient treated with antithyroid drugs. The receptors were sampled from a female donor with Graves disease.

This clonotype came up a few times. J is TRBJ1-4 and V is TRBV4-1; 7 bases are shared with TRBD1. Trimming removed 6 bases from V and 3 bases from J; junction bases left unmatched: 10. This CDR3 has 16 residues. Germline CDR1 reads MGHRA; CDR2 reads YSYEKL. The CDR3 sequence is CASSLTGVGSNEKLFF. The CDR3 DNA is TGCGCCAGCAGTCTAACAGGGGTAGGGTCTAATGAAAAACTGTTTTTT.

V and J are TRBV27 and TRBJ2-2; no clear D gene. Germline CDR1 and CDR2: MNHEY and SMNVEV (reference sequence). Trimming pared 2 bases from V and 3 bases from J, leaving 19 bases between. The CDR3 is 18 amino acids. The CDR3 loop is CASSLAAQVAVYTGELFF. The CDR3 region has the DNA TGTGCCAGCAGTTTAGCGGCCCAAGTGGCGGTGTACACCGGGGAGCTGTTTTTT.

As for this clonotype: A far larger clone is off by one base, so a read error is likely. The rearrangement joins TRBV28 to TRBJ2-5; 12 bases fit TRBD2. Germline-derived CDR1 and CDR2 are MDHEN and SYDVKM. This CDR3 has 15 amino acids. Trimming took 5 bases from V and 4 from J; bases not matched to a gene: 5. The CDR3 DNA reads as TGTGCCAGCAGTACGACTAGCGGGAGACCAGAGACCCAGTACTTC. As protein: CASSTTSGRPETQYF.

The chain recombines TRBV3-1 with TRBJ2-3; tentative D call: TRBD2 (5 bases). Germline CDR1 reads LGHDT; CDR2 reads YNNKEL (reference sequence). The length of the CDR3 is 14 residues. The V gene lost 3 bases and the J gene lost 0 bases, with 7 bases spanning the gap. The CDR3 loop is CASSHQRSTDTQYF. The CDR3 DNA reads TGTGCCAGCAGCCACCAGCGGAGCACAGATACGCAGTATTTT.

The table lists this clonotype with a few counts. This sequence joins TRBV14 and TRBJ2-7; D possibly matches TRBD1 or TRBD2 (5 bases each). The germline V gene encodes CDR1 SGHDN and CDR2 FVKESK. Trimming shortened V by 3 bases and J by 7 bases, and 13 bases separated the two germline ends. The CDR3 spans 13 residues. This CDR3 is CASSQWRTTEQYF. The CDR3 DNA reads TGTGCCAGCAGCCAGTGGAGGACAACTGAGCAGTACTTC. Combining the CDR3 with reference TRBV14 and TRBJ2-7 gives the whole variable domain EAGVTQFPSHSVIEKGQTVTLRCDPISGHDNLYWYRRVMGKEIKFLLHFVKESKQDESGMPNNRFLAERTGGTYSTLKVQPAELEDSGVYFCASSQWRTTEQYFGPGTRLTVT.

This clonotype has just a few counts. V and J are TRBV5-1 and TRBJ1-2, with D possibly matching TRBD1 (5 bases). The germline CDR1 and CDR2 sequences are SGHRS and YFSETQ. The V and J ends lost 3 bases and 6 bases respectively, with 12 bases between them. The CDR3 has 13 residues. This CDR3 reads CASSYSGGDGYTF. The CDR3 coding sequence is TGCGCCAGCAGCTATTCGGGAGGGGATGGCTACACCTTC.

The chain joins TRBV6-2 or TRBV6-3 to TRBJ2-7; D is possibly TRBD1 (7 bases). Germline V gene sequence: CDR1 MNHEY, CDR2 SVGEGT. V gave up 0 bases and J gave up 7 bases, with 13 bases separating them. The CDR3 is 14 residues long. CDR3 nucleotide sequence: TGTGCCAGCAGTTACTCCCTGTCAGGGGGGGAGCAGTACTTC. This gives the protein CASSYSLSGGEQYF.

About this clonotype itself: A much larger clone is a single base away; this may be a read error. This chain's CDR3 is CASSPLNREAYEQYF. In nucleotides, the CDR3 is TGTGCCAGCAGTCCACTCAACAGGGAAGCCTACGAGCAGTACTTC. The chain links TRBV27 to TRBJ2-7; TRBD1 is a possible D gene (6 bases). CDR3 size: 15 residues. CDR1 MNHEY and CDR2 SMNVEV come from the germline V gene (reference sequence). Trimming cost V 5 bases and J 2 bases, with 16 bases left between them.

The table lists this clonotype with a few counts. The germline gene is not matched at one end of the junction; a read error may be the cause. The chain is built from TRBV6-1 and TRBJ1-1, with 8 bases matching TRBD1. The CDR3 sequence is 15 residues long. CDR1 and CDR2 (germline): MNHNS, SASEGT. The CDR3 DNA sequence: TGTACCAGCAGTGAACCGGGACAGGTGAACACTGAAGCTTTCTTT. As protein: CTSSEPGQVNTEAFF.

The sample holds many counts of this clonotype. The chain is built from TRBV28 and TRBJ2-5; 13 bases map to TRBD2. CDR3 length equals 16 residues. In germline, CDR1 is MDHEN, CDR2 SYDVKM. V dropped 5 bases and J dropped 2; count of bases not matched to a gene: 5. Here the CDR3 DNA reads TGTGCCAGCAGTAAACTAGCGGGAGGGGGGCAAGAGACCCAGTACTTC. It codes for CASSKLAGGGQETQYF.

This clonotype was seen a handful of times. This chain uses TRBV15 with TRBJ2-7, with 9 bases aligning to TRBD1. V lost 0 bases, J lost 6 bases, and 6 bases stayed unmatched. Germline V gives CDR1 LNHNV, CDR2 YYDKDF (reference sequence). This CDR3 is built from 15 residues. The DNA for the CDR3 is TGTGCCACCAGCAGAGACCCGGGACAGGGAGGCGAGCAGTACTTC. Its protein product is CATSRDPGQGGEQYF.

The chain combines TRBV29-1 with TRBJ2-5; D tentatively fits TRBD1 or TRBD2 (6 bases each). This CDR3 is built from 14 residues. The V gene's germline CDR1 is SQVTM and CDR2 ANQGSEA. The V gene lost 7 bases and the J gene lost 0 bases, with 15 bases spanning the gap. The CDR3 loop is CSGTGGPYQETQYF. The DNA for the CDR3 is TGCAGCGGGACTGGGGGGCCCTACCAAGAGACCCAGTACTTC.

This clonotype was observed at least ten times. The rearrangement uses TRBV28 and TRBJ2-2; 11 bases are a match to TRBD2. The CDR3 sequence is 17 residues long. The V segment lost 3 bases and the J segment 4 bases; nucleotides outside the gene matches: 7. Looked up from germline, CDR1 is MDHEN and CDR2 is SYDVKM. CDR3 sequence: CASSFWGTSGSTGELFF. The CDR3 nucleotides read TGTGCCAGCAGTTTTTGGGGTACTAGCGGGAGCACCGGGGAGCTGTTTTTT.

The chain carries TRBV4-1 and TRBJ1-1, with a possible D match to TRBD1 (5 bases). In germline, CDR1 is MGHRA, CDR2 YSYEKL. This CDR3 contains 18 residues. Deletions cut 1 base from V and 1 base from J, with 19 bases between. The CDR3 nucleotides are TGCGCCAGCAGCCAAGGATTCGGCAGGGCGGAAAAGAACACTGAAGCTTTCTTT. Protein product: CASSQGFGRAEKNTEAFF.

This chain links TRBV7-9 with TRBJ1-4; D ambiguous. V was shortened by 8 bases and J by 8 bases, with 18 bases between the two germline ends. This CDR3 contains 14 residues. Germline CDR1 SEHNR, CDR2 FQNEAQ (reference sequence). The CDR3 DNA reads as TGTGCCAGCTCCTTTCCGGGCCCGGCGGAAAAACTGTTTTTT. Protein: CASSFPGPAEKLFF.

This clonotype came up once. A single base separates this from a much larger clone, so it may be a read error. This likely comes from a read error, as the CDR3 has no conserved phenylalanine or tryptophan at its end. The chain uses TRBV29-1 and TRBJ2-4, with TRBD1 matching over 7 bases. The germline V gene encodes CDR1 SQVTM and CDR2 ANQGSEA. Trimming took 6 bases from V and 6 from J; bases not matched to a gene: 2. The length of the CDR3 is 11 residues. The CDR3 region is CSVDRANIQYL. CDR3 coding DNA: TGCAGCGTCGACAGGGCAAACATTCAGTACCTC.

The sample holds a few counts of this clonotype. The CDR3 bases are TGTGCCAGCAGTTTATCCCCGGACCTTAATCAGCCCCAGCATTTT. Translating it yields CASSLSPDLNQPQHF. This sequence joins TRBV27 and TRBJ1-5; D gene ambiguous. The germline V gene has CDR1 MNHEY and CDR2 SMNVEV (reference sequence). The germline V and J ends were trimmed by 0 bases and 4 bases, with 10 bases remaining between them. There are 15 residues in the CDR3.

Only a few counts were recorded for this clonotype. The chain joins TRBV5-1 to TRBJ2-7, with 9 bases lining up with TRBD1. Germline CDR1 is SGHRS and CDR2 is YFSETQ. With V trimmed by 4 bases and J by 5 bases, 13 bases remained unmatched. The CDR3 extends over 16 amino acids. The CDR3 sequence: CASSRMSDRGLHEQYF. The CDR3 DNA reads TGCGCCAGCAGCCGAATGTCGGACAGGGGCCTCCACGAGCAGTACTTC.